These 25 T cell receptor beta chains came from one sample sequenced in a study of T cell repertoires in cytomegalovirus infection. Their recognized antigens are unknown. TCRdb reprocessed the reads with MiXCR, giving one entry per CDR3 protein. The table includes about 280,000 distinct CDR3 sequences, under 25% detected once. This specimen was cultured PBMCs, taken from culture after CMV antigen stimulation. The receptors here all came from a human donor in good health (CMV status not recorded). Some clones in this sample may be carry-over from other donors' samples.

This chain joins TRBV20-1 and TRBJ2-5; D possibly corresponds to TRBD1 (6 bases). Between the trimmed V and J ends, which lost 1 base and 4 bases, there was a span of 13 bases. Germline CDR1 reads DFQATT; CDR2 reads SNEGSKA (reference sequence). The CDR3 consists of 14 residues. CDR3: CSARADRRIETQYF. The CDR3 region has the DNA TGCAGTGCTAGAGCAGACAGGAGGATAGAGACCCAGTACTTC.

This clonotype was observed many times. The chain links TRBV12-3 or TRBV12-4 to TRBJ2-1; D might be TRBD1 or TRBD2, each matching 5 bases. The germline V and J ends were trimmed by 4 bases and 8 bases, with 9 bases remaining between them. The CDR3 is made up of 12 amino acids. The CDR3 DNA follows: TGTGCCAGCAGTTCCCGGGGCGATGAGCAGTTCTTC. This gives the protein CASSSRGDEQFF.

The V and J genes are TRBV10-3 and TRBJ2-3; 13 positions match TRBD2. The germline V gene has CDR1 ENHRY and CDR2 SYGVKD. The CDR3 contains 13 residues. J lost 5 bases, V lost 10 bases, and 3 bases had no gene match. As DNA, the CDR3 is TGTGCCACCGGACTAGCGGGAGAAGATACGCAGTATTTT. Translating gives CATGLAGEDTQYF.

J is TRBJ2-7 and V is TRBV6-2 or TRBV6-3; 12 nucleotides match TRBD2. The junction had 11 bases not matched to a gene; V was cut back by 6 bases and J by 2 bases. In germline, CDR1 is MNHEY, CDR2 SVGEGT. The length of the CDR3 is 17 residues. The CDR3 coding sequence is TGTGCCAGCAGCCCCGCCTCCGGACTAGCGGGGACCTACGAGCAGTACTTC. As protein: CASSPASGLAGTYEQYF.

The V call is TRBV29-1, the J call TRBJ2-1; 8 nucleotides agree with TRBD2. V shed 5 bases and J 12 bases; nucleotides not matched to a gene: 15. The CDR3 is made up of 14 amino acids. CDR1 is SQVTM and CDR2 is ANQGSEA in the germline V gene. As DNA, the CDR3 is TGCAGCGTTCTCCTAGCGGGTGAGGTTTTTGGGCAGTTCTTC. Residues: CSVLLAGEVFGQFF.

This clonotype was observed a handful of times. The chain has TRBV5-4 and TRBJ2-1; 10 positions agree with TRBD2. The CDR3 contains 15 residues. Looked up from germline, CDR1 is SGHNT and CDR2 is YYREEE (reference sequence). The junction had 4 bases not matched to a gene; V was cut back by 1 base and J by 6 bases. The CDR3 protein is CASSLLLAGVNEQFF. CDR3 nucleotide sequence: TGTGCCAGCAGCTTGCTGCTAGCGGGAGTCAATGAGCAGTTCTTC.

The table lists this clonotype with many counts. DNA of the CDR3: TGTGCCAGCAGCTTAGCGCAGACAGAGTATGGCTACACCTTC. It is translated as CASSLAQTEYGYTF. V is TRBV7-2 and J is TRBJ1-2, with D perhaps matching TRBD1 (5 bases). Germline CDR1 reads SGHTA; CDR2 reads FQGNSA. The CDR3 has 14 amino acids. The V and J ends lost 0 bases and 5 bases respectively, with 10 bases between them.

This clonotype was counted many times. The rearrangement uses TRBV7-6 and TRBJ1-1; D is undetermined. V lost 5 bases to trimming and J lost 1 base, with 5 bases between them. This CDR3 has 12 residues. The V gene's germline CDR1 is SGHVS and CDR2 FNYEAQ. The CDR3 here is CASSGQNTEAFF. CDR3 sequence (DNA): TGTGCCAGCAGCGGGCAGAACACTGAAGCTTTCTTT.

The table lists this clonotype with a count of one. The chain has TRBV2 and TRBJ1-1, with 12 nucleotides matching TRBD1. The germline CDR1 and CDR2 sequences are SNHLY and FYNNEI. This CDR3 has 15 amino acids. J gave up 11 bases and V 6 bases, and 13 bases lay outside the gene matches. CDR3 DNA: TGTGCCAGCAGAGAGACCGGGACAGGGGGCTCGGGGGCTTTCTTT. This gives the protein CASRETGTGGSGAFF.

This clonotype was observed a handful of times. J is TRBJ2-1 and V is TRBV7-2; a possible D gene is TRBD2 (5 bases). There are 15 residues in the CDR3. Germline CDR1 reads SGHTA; CDR2 reads FQGNSA. Trimming removed 1 base from V and 2 bases from J, with 9 bases in between. CDR3 bases: TGTGCCAGCAGCTTAGACGGAGGAACCTACAATGAGCAGTTCTTC. This codes for CASSLDGGTYNEQFF. Supplemented by reference TRBV7-2 and TRBJ2-1, the full variable domain reads GAGVSQSPSNKVTEKGKDVELRCDPISGHTALYWYRQSLGQGLEFLIYFQGNSAPDKSGLPSDRFSAERTGGSVSTLTIQRTQQEDSAVYLCASSLDGGTYNEQFFGPGTRLTVL.

This clonotype was seen many times. The chain combines TRBV4-1 with TRBJ1-2, with D unresolved. From germline, CDR1 is MGHRA and CDR2 YSYEKL. With 0 bases removed from V and 4 bases from J, the gap between germline ends came to 9 bases. The CDR3 has 14 amino acids. This CDR3 is CASSQEPGIYGYTF. CDR3 bases: TGCGCCAGCAGCCAAGAACCCGGAATCTATGGCTACACCTTC.

V gene TRBV12-3 or TRBV12-4 combines with J gene TRBJ1-1, with 10 bases identical to TRBD1. J lost 1 base, V lost 5 bases, and 7 bases had no gene match. The length of the CDR3 is 16 residues. The CDR3 region is CASSHGTGAKNTEAFF. As DNA, the CDR3 is TGTGCCAGCAGTCATGGGACAGGGGCCAAGAACACTGAAGCTTTCTTT.

This clonotype occurred many times. The chain couples TRBV7-2 to TRBJ1-6; 8 positions agree with TRBD1. J lost 4 bases, V lost 2 bases, and 10 bases had no gene match. Germline lookup yields CDR1 SGHTA and CDR2 FQGNSA. The CDR3 has 18 residues. The CDR3 bases are TGTGCCAGCAGCTTACTCTCTCTGACAGGGGTATATAATTCACCCCTCCACTTT. It yields the protein CASSLLSLTGVYNSPLHF.

The genes are TRBV5-5 and TRBJ2-3; TRBD2 matches at 8 bases. This CDR3 has 15 amino acids. J gave up 4 bases and V 1 base, and 5 bases lay outside the gene matches. Germline V gene lookup returns CDR1 SGHKS and CDR2 YYEKEE (reference sequence). The CDR3 is CASSLSGSLSDTQYF. DNA for the CDR3: TGTGCCAGCAGCTTGAGCGGGAGTTTATCAGATACGCAGTATTTT.

Turning to this clonotype: Given the absence of the conserved phenylalanine or tryptophan at the CDR3 end, a read error is likely. The chain combines TRBV9 with TRBJ2-7, with a tentative D call TRBD2 (6 bases). The CDR3 spans 15 residues. Germline V gives CDR1 SGDLS, CDR2 YYNGEE. With 4 bases removed from V and 0 bases from J, the gap between germline ends came to 14 bases. The CDR3 spells CASSRGTVPSYEQYI. The CDR3 DNA reads TGTGCCAGCAGCCGAGGGACTGTGCCCTCCTACGAGCAGTACATC.

The chain employs TRBV7-6 and TRBJ1-5; D may be TRBD1 (5 bases). Between the trimmed V and J ends, which lost 4 bases and 3 bases, there was a span of 16 bases. CDR3 length: 16 amino acids. In germline, CDR1 is SGHVS, CDR2 FNYEAQ. CDR3 protein: CASSSGLTGNNQPQHF. For the CDR3, the DNA is TGTGCCAGCAGCTCGGGTCTTACAGGAAACAATCAGCCCCAGCATTTT. Filled out from reference TRBV7-6 and TRBJ1-5, the complete variable domain reads GAGVSQSPRYKVTKRGQDVALRCDPISGHVSLYWYRQALGQGPEFLTYFNYEAQQDKSGLPNDRFSAERPEGSISTLTIQRTEQRDSAMYRCASSSGLTGNNQPQHFGDGTRLSIL.

The chain carries TRBV13 and TRBJ2-7; perhaps D is TRBD1 or TRBD2 (5 bases each). V lost 0 bases to trimming and J lost 9 bases, with 9 bases between them. This CDR3 is 12 amino acids long. Germline V CDR1 and CDR2: PRHDT, FYEKMQ (reference sequence). The CDR3 nucleotides are TGTGCCAGCAGCTTAGGCCTGGGGGTGCAGTACGTC. It specifies CASSLGLGVQYV.

This clonotype has a handful of counts. The V call is TRBV12-3 or TRBV12-4, the J call TRBJ1-1; D is perhaps TRBD1 (5 bases). This CDR3 spans 12 amino acids. The V end was cut by 7 bases, the J end by 6 bases, with 12 bases between. DNA for the CDR3: TGTGCCAGCAAGGGACCGTACCCTGAAGCTTTCTTT. Translation gives CASKGPYPEAFF.

CDR3 sequence (DNA): TGTGCCAGCAGCACGCGGACAGGGGGGAATCAGCCCCAGCATTTT. It is translated as CASSTRTGGNQPQHF. The V gene is TRBV7-2, the J gene TRBJ1-5; 10 bases agree with TRBD1. V trimming: 5 bases; J trimming: 4 bases; junction bases outside the gene matches: 5. Germline V lookup: CDR1 SGHTA, CDR2 FQGNSA. This CDR3 has 15 residues.

This clonotype showed up many times. An end of the junction does not agree with germline; a read error may underlie this. This chain joins TRBV12-3 or TRBV12-4 and TRBJ1-5; D is undetermined. The CDR3 totals 14 residues. The CDR3 reads CASSLGEPNQPQHF. The CDR3 nucleotides read TGTGCCAGCAGCTTAGGAGAGCCTAATCAGCCCCAGCATTTT.

This clonotype has only a few counts. V usage is TRBV6-6 and J usage is TRBJ2-3; 10 bases are shared with TRBD2. V lost 8 bases to trimming and J lost 6 bases; unmatched junction nucleotides: 2. Germline values: CDR1 MNHNY, CDR2 SVGAGI (reference sequence). The CDR3 has 12 residues. The CDR3 DNA is TGTGCCAGCGGTAGCGGGAGGGATACGCAGTATTTT. It is translated as CASGSGRDTQYF.

This clonotype showed up many times. V and J are TRBV7-2 and TRBJ1-6; D is ambiguous. Germline CDR1 reads SGHTA; CDR2 reads FQGNSA. This CDR3 has 13 amino acids. With 0 bases removed from V and 7 bases from J, the gap between germline ends came to 4 bases. This chain's CDR3 is CASSLARNSPLHF. CDR3 nucleotides: TGTGCCAGCAGCTTAGCGCGGAATTCACCCCTCCACTTT.

This clonotype was detected only a few times. V gene TRBV20-1 combines with J gene TRBJ2-5; unclear D gene. The V end lost 1 base, the J end lost 0 bases, and 6 bases lay between the germline ends. CDR1 is DFQATT and CDR2 is SNEGSKA in the germline V gene (reference sequence). The CDR3 runs 13 residues. CDR3 DNA sequence: TGCAGTGCTAGAGCGAGACACCAAGAGACCCAGTACTTC. Its protein product is CSARARHQETQYF.

The CDR3 reads CASSQDGVPPYNEQFF. The CDR3 region has the DNA TGTGCCAGCAGCCAAGACGGAGTCCCCCCCTACAATGAGCAGTTCTTC. The chain links TRBV14 to TRBJ2-1; D not resolved. Germline loops: CDR1 SGHDN, CDR2 FVKESK. Trimming removed 0 bases from V and 2 bases from J, with 11 bases in between. There are 16 residues in the CDR3.

DNA of the CDR3: TGTGCCAGCAGTTTACAAGCCAGATTAAATCAGCCCCAGCATTTT. This translates into CASSLQARLNQPQHF. The genes are TRBV12-3 or TRBV12-4 and TRBJ1-5, with unresolved D. Trimming removed 2 bases at V and 4 bases at J, with 12 bases between. CDR3 length: 15 residues.